The rows below give T cell receptor beta chains drawn from one sample of a study of T-cell memory formation after mild COVID-19. TCRdb fed the 5' RACE reads into MiXCR, producing one record per CDR3 protein. The repertoire holds more than 400,000 distinct CDR3 sequences, with 18% as singletons. What was sequenced was PBMCs or a T cell subset sorted from them (not recorded which). The receptor set was obtained from an adult woman who had mild COVID-19 (a few samples of this study predate the infection). Cell type and time point are not known. CDR3s include the opening cysteine and the closing phenylalanine or tryptophan. Each record gives: V gene, D gene, J gene, clone size, CDR3 DNA, CDR3 protein. A D gene is named only where the DNA matches it firmly. Size values are once, few and many counts, or a class for expanded clones, and some rows have none.

V gene: TRBV6-2/TRBV6-3
D gene: -
J gene: TRBJ2-7
clone size: -
CDR3 DNA: TGTGCCAGCAGCCACCGGACGGGCCGCTACGAGCAGTACTTC
CDR3 protein: CASSHRTGRYEQYF

V gene: TRBV9
D gene: TRBD2
J gene: TRBJ2-5
clone size: -
CDR3 DNA: TGTGCCAGCAGCGTAAGCCTAGCGGGCCAAGAGACCCAGTACTTC
CDR3 protein: CASSVSLAGQETQYF

V gene: TRBV7-3
D gene: -
J gene: TRBJ2-3
clone size: -
CDR3 DNA: TGTGCCAGCAGCTTAATGGCGGGCTTGAGGGCAGATACGCAGTATTTT
CDR3 protein: CASSLMAGLRADTQYF

V gene: TRBV7-9
D gene: -
J gene: TRBJ2-1
clone size: few
CDR3 DNA: TGTGCCAGCAGCCGGGACACCCTTTACAATGAGCAGTTCTTC
CDR3 protein: CASSRDTLYNEQFF

V gene: TRBV5-4
D gene: TRBD2
J gene: TRBJ2-2
clone size: few
CDR3 DNA: TGTGCCAGCAGCCCGAGGGTGACTAGCGGGGTGAACACCGGGGAGCTGTTTTTT
CDR3 protein: CASSPRVTSGVNTGELFF

V gene: TRBV7-8
D gene: -
J gene: TRBJ2-2
clone size: few
CDR3 DNA: TGTGCCAGCAGCTTAGCAAGGGGGATAGGGAACACCGGGGAGCTGTTTTTT
CDR3 protein: CASSLARGIGNTGELFF

V gene: TRBV5-1
D gene: TRBD1
J gene: TRBJ1-2
clone size: -
CDR3 DNA: TGCGCCAGCAGCGCGACAGGGAGGAAGGACTATGGCTACACCTTC
CDR3 protein: CASSATGRKDYGYTF

V gene: TRBV4-3
D gene: -
J gene: TRBJ2-7
clone size: -
CDR3 DNA: TGCGCCAGCAGCCAAGCCCACGGACTCACCTACGAGCAGTACTTC
CDR3 protein: CASSQAHGLTYEQYF

V gene: TRBV6-6
D gene: -
J gene: TRBJ1-1
clone size: few
CDR3 DNA: TGTGCCAGCAGTTACAGGGCCGAGGGCACTGAAGCTTTCTTT
CDR3 protein: CASSYRAEGTEAFF

V gene: TRBV20-1
D gene: -
J gene: TRBJ2-2
clone size: -
CDR3 DNA: TGCAGTGCTAGAGCGGGTAACGCGAACACCGGGGAGCTGTTTTTT
CDR3 protein: CSARAGNANTGELFF

V gene: TRBV3-1
D gene: -
J gene: TRBJ1-1
clone size: few
CDR3 DNA: TGTGCCAGCAGCCACGGTAATTTCCAGCCCCTGATGAACACTGAAGCTTTCTTT
CDR3 protein: CASSHGNFQPLMNTEAFF

V gene: TRBV5-1
D gene: -
J gene: TRBJ2-1
clone size: few
CDR3 DNA: TGCGCCAGCAGCTTGGAGGGAGCCCCCGGTGAGCAGTTCTTC
CDR3 protein: CASSLEGAPGEQFF

V gene: TRBV7-6
D gene: TRBD1
J gene: TRBJ1-3
clone size: few
CDR3 DNA: TGTGCCAGCAGCCCGCCGACAGGGGGATCAGGAAACACCATATATTTT
CDR3 protein: CASSPPTGGSGNTIYF

V gene: TRBV6-6
D gene: TRBD1
J gene: TRBJ1-1
clone size: -
CDR3 DNA: TGTGCCAGCAGTCGACAGGGGATGATGGCAGCTTTCTTT
CDR3 protein: CASSRQGMMAAFF

V gene: TRBV5-5
D gene: -
J gene: TRBJ2-7
clone size: few
CDR3 DNA: TGTGCCAGCAGCGTGCTCAATCCGGGGGACGAGCAGTACTTC
CDR3 protein: CASSVLNPGDEQYF

V gene: TRBV7-3
D gene: TRBD2
J gene: TRBJ2-1
clone size: few
CDR3 DNA: TGTGCCAGCAGCCCCGGGACTAGCAACAATGAGCAGTTCTTC
CDR3 protein: CASSPGTSNNEQFF

V gene: TRBV24-1
D gene: -
J gene: TRBJ2-2
clone size: -
CDR3 DNA: TGTGCCACCAGTGGGACGCGAGACACCGGGGAGCTGTTTTTT
CDR3 protein: CATSGTRDTGELFF

V gene: TRBV4-1
D gene: -
J gene: TRBJ1-1
clone size: -
CDR3 DNA: TGCGCCAGCAGCAAGGGGAGAGCTGAAGCTTTCTTT
CDR3 protein: CASSKGRAEAFF

V gene: TRBV7-8
D gene: -
J gene: TRBJ1-4
clone size: -
CDR3 DNA: TGTGCCAGCAGCTTACTAGGAAATGAAAAACTGTTTTTT
CDR3 protein: CASSLLGNEKLFF

V gene: TRBV7-9
D gene: -
J gene: TRBJ2-3
clone size: few
CDR3 DNA: TGTGCCAGCAGCTTACTTCGGCTTGTCGGATCCTCCACAGATACGCAGTATTTT
CDR3 protein: CASSLLRLVGSSTDTQYF

V gene: TRBV15
D gene: -
J gene: TRBJ2-7
clone size: -
CDR3 DNA: TGTGCCACCAGCAGAGATCGCAGCTTCGAGCAGTACTTC
CDR3 protein: CATSRDRSFEQYF

V gene: TRBV7-9
D gene: -
J gene: TRBJ2-4
clone size: -
CDR3 DNA: TGTGCCAGCAGCCCCTTGGACCGGGACATTCAGTACTTC
CDR3 protein: CASSPLDRDIQYF

V gene: TRBV18
D gene: -
J gene: TRBJ1-1
clone size: few
CDR3 DNA: TGTGCCAGCTCACCAGTTTCACACCAGAACACTGAAGCTTTCTTT
CDR3 protein: CASSPVSHQNTEAFF

V gene: TRBV7-2
D gene: -
J gene: TRBJ1-4
clone size: -
CDR3 DNA: TGTGCCAGCAGCTATGACAGCGATAATGAAAAACTGTTTTTT
CDR3 protein: CASSYDSDNEKLFF